Presented here are 15 T cell receptor beta chains from one specimen sequenced in a study of yellow fever vaccine responses in identical twins. TCRdb reanalysed the RT-PCR reads using MiXCR and keeps one entry per CDR3 protein. The sample yields 11,000 to 15,000 distinct CDR3 sequences, approximately 84% seen once. The source material was T cells from blood (PBMCs), unsorted or a sorted subset (not recorded which), sampled before or after yellow fever vaccination (not recorded which). Receptors were obtained from a woman under 30 who received the yellow fever vaccine.

The chain combines TRBV12-3 or TRBV12-4 with TRBJ1-5, with no clear D. V shed 2 bases and J shed 3 bases, with 5 bases lying between them. This CDR3 region has 13 residues. CDR3 residues: CASSLTDNQPQHF. In DNA form, the CDR3 reads TGTGCCAGCAGTTTAACAGACAATCAGCCCCAGCATTTT.

This chain joins TRBV7-6 and TRBJ2-1; 9 nucleotides line up with TRBD2. The V segment lost 5 bases and the J segment 4 bases; nucleotides outside the gene matches: 9. The CDR3 contains 16 residues. The germline V gene encodes CDR1 SGHVS and CDR2 FNYEAQ. The CDR3 region is CASSATGTSPYNEQFF. In DNA, the CDR3 is TGTGCCAGCAGCGCCACCGGGACTAGCCCATACAATGAGCAGTTCTTC.

The J gene is TRBJ2-5, the V gene TRBV2; TRBD1 agrees at 7 bases. Losses at the gene ends were 4 bases for V and 5 bases for J; bases not matched to a gene: 4. The CDR3 length is 13 residues. Germline-derived CDR1 and CDR2 are SNHLY and FYNNEI. CDR3 DNA: TGTGCCAGCAGTGGGGACAGTCGCGAGACCCAGTACTTC. Translated: CASSGDSRETQYF.

The chain couples TRBV28 to TRBJ2-7, with 7 bases aligning to TRBD1. This CDR3 is built from 13 residues. The germline CDR1 and CDR2 sequences are MDHEN and SYDVKM. The J segment lost 3 bases and the V segment lost 6 bases, leaving 5 bases of the junction unmatched. CDR3 DNA: TGTGCCAGCAGGCACAGGGGAGTCTACGAGCAGTACTTC. It is translated as CASRHRGVYEQYF.

The chain uses TRBV2 and TRBJ2-2; no firm D call. V was clipped by 1 base and J by 2 bases, with 8 bases between them. CDR3 length equals 15 residues. Germline CDR1 reads SNHLY; CDR2 reads FYNNEI. CDR3 bases: TGTGCCAGCAGTGAAGTGGCTCGAAACACCGGGGAGCTGTTTTTT. Its protein product is CASSEVARNTGELFF. The entire variable domain, with the rest obtained from reference TRBV2 and TRBJ2-2, is as follows: EPEVTQTPSHQVTQMGQEVILRCVPISNHLYFYWYRQILGQKVEFLVSFYNNEISEKSEIFDDQFSVERPDGSNFTLKIRSTKLEDSAMYFCASSEVARNTGELFFGEGSRLTVL.

The chain couples TRBV12-3 or TRBV12-4 to TRBJ2-1; D is undetermined. The CDR3 has 12 amino acids. V lost 1 base and J 9 bases, leaving 7 bases between the germline ends. The CDR3 loop reads CASSLERAEQFF. CDR3 coding DNA: TGTGCCAGCAGTTTAGAACGGGCTGAGCAGTTCTTC.

This chain joins TRBV6-2 or TRBV6-3 and TRBJ1-1; the D gene is possibly TRBD1 (5 bases). The CDR3 contains 14 residues. The V gene's germline CDR1 is MNHEY and CDR2 SVGEGT. Between the trimmed V and J ends, which lost 0 bases and 4 bases, there was a span of 9 bases. The CDR3 DNA reads as TGTGCCAGCAGTTACTCTGGGGGAAGCACTGAAGCTTTCTTT. Its protein is CASSYSGGSTEAFF.

The chain joins TRBV29-1 to TRBJ2-3; unclear D gene. Germline lookup yields CDR1 SQVTM and CDR2 ANQGSEA. The CDR3 has 13 residues. Trimming left V 7 bases short and J 6 bases short, with 17 bases between. For the CDR3, the DNA is TGCAGCGCGGCGCCTCAAAGGGCCGATACGCAGTATTTT. This sequence encodes CSAAPQRADTQYF.

This sequence joins TRBV2 and TRBJ2-7, with TRBD1 matching 10 bases. The V and J ends lost 5 bases and 5 bases, in that order; junction bases with no gene match: 9. This CDR3 is 15 amino acids long. Germline-derived CDR1 and CDR2 are SNHLY and FYNNEI. Written as DNA, the CDR3 is TGTGCCAGCAGTCCTCCTCTGACAGGGGGCGACGAGCAGTACTTC. Translating it yields CASSPPLTGGDEQYF.

The rearrangement links TRBV12-3 or TRBV12-4 to TRBJ1-1; D call uncertain. Trimming removed 3 bases from V and 0 bases from J, with 8 bases in between. The CDR3 runs 14 residues. CDR3 bases: TGTGCCAGCAGTTTGAACAGTATGAACACTGAAGCTTTCTTT. Protein: CASSLNSMNTEAFF.

The chain employs TRBV13 and TRBJ1-2, with D possibly matching TRBD1 (5 bases). Between the trimmed V and J ends, which lost 5 bases and 6 bases, there was a span of 28 bases. This CDR3 contains 18 residues. CDR1 PRHDT and CDR2 FYEKMQ come from the germline V gene (reference sequence). In DNA, the CDR3 is TGTGCCAGCAGCCTATTCCGGGACCCGAGCGGGATGGGGCATGGCTACACCTTC. Residues: CASSLFRDPSGMGHGYTF. Complete variable domain (other parts from reference TRBV13 and TRBJ1-2): AAGVIQSPRHLIKEKRETATLKCYPIPRHDTVYWYQQGPGQDPQFLISFYEKMQSDKGSIPDRFSAQQFSDYHSELNMSSLELGDSALYFCASSLFRDPSGMGHGYTFGSGTRLTVV.

This rearrangement joins TRBV18 to TRBJ2-1, with TRBD2 matching over 7 bases. The J segment lost 0 bases and the V segment lost 3 bases, leaving 14 bases of the junction unmatched. This CDR3 comprises 19 residues. Germline lookup yields CDR1 KGHSH and CDR2 LQKENI. CDR3 loop: CASSPRDYTRFSSYNEQFF. CDR3 sequence (DNA): TGTGCCAGCTCACCGAGGGACTACACCCGATTCAGCTCCTACAATGAGCAGTTCTTC.

The chain links TRBV23-1 to TRBJ1-2; D gene unclear. TRBV23-1 carries the ORF label, with uncertain function. CDR3 length equals 14 residues. Deletions cut 1 base from V and 4 bases from J, with 10 bases between. CDR3 nucleotide sequence: TGCGCCAGCAGTCAATGCTCCCGCACCTATGGCTACACCTTC. This translates into CASSQCSRTYGYTF.

A single count supports this clonotype. The rearrangement uses TRBV20-1 and TRBJ1-6; D not resolved. In germline, CDR1 is DFQATT, CDR2 SNEGSKA (reference sequence). CDR3 length: 13 amino acids. The V end was cut by 1 base, the J end by 6 bases, with 7 bases between. CDR3 bases: TGCAGTGCTAGAGGCGGACCTAATTCACCCCTCCACTTT. Translation gives CSARGGPNSPLHF.

V and J are TRBV5-6 and TRBJ1-5; D ambiguous. CDR1 is SGHDT and CDR2 is YYEEEE in the germline V gene. Trimming took 0 bases from V and 2 from J, leaving 9 bases between them. CDR3 size: 15 residues. CDR3 region: CASSLGPAGNQPQHF. The CDR3 DNA sequence: TGTGCCAGCAGCTTGGGACCAGCCGGCAATCAGCCCCAGCATTTT.